The 2 T cell receptor beta chains in this list originate from one sample, sequenced in a study of T-cell memory formation after mild COVID-19 (dated by TCRdb to about 2021). Receptor amplification or capture employed 5' RACE. The sequencer was an Illumina NovaSeq 6000. The public reads were reprocessed in TCRdb via fastp at Q25 and MiXCR, keeping in-frame beta chains. Records with the same CDR3 protein are collapsed into one entry carrying the most frequent genes and DNA. For this sample the table gives more than 200,000 distinct CDR3 sequences, of which less than 20% were detected only once. Jointly, the top ten make up approximately 3.5% of the sample. Sequencing was performed on PBMCs or a T cell subset sorted from them (not recorded which). The receptors come from a man aged 18 to 29 who had mild COVID-19 (a few samples of this study predate the infection). The sample titles of this study are shuffled in the database, so cell type and time point are left out; the donor was told from shared clones.

This clonotype was detected only a few times. J is TRBJ1-5 and V is TRBV20-1, with 9 bases lining up with TRBD1. Losses at the gene ends were 1 base for V and 0 bases for J; bases not matched to a gene: 10. CDR1 and CDR2 from the germline V gene are DFQATT and SNEGSKA (reference sequence). The CDR3 has 18 residues. Here the CDR3 DNA reads TGCAGTGCTAGAGTCCTGGGACAGGGATCTTATAGCAATCAGCCCCAGCATTTT. Translated, it gives CSARVLGQGSYSNQPQHF.

The table lists this clonotype with a few counts. Here the CDR3 DNA reads TGCGCCAGCAGCCCCAGGGGGTGGGGGCGCGGCACTGAAGCTTTCTTT. Translation: CASSPRGWGRGTEAFF. The chain employs TRBV5-1 and TRBJ1-1, with 7 bases that match TRBD1. Looked up from germline, CDR1 is SGHRS and CDR2 is YFSETQ. This CDR3 comprises 16 residues. J gave up 4 bases and V 4 bases, and 13 bases lay outside the gene matches.